A selection of T cell receptor beta chains follows, all from one sample in a study of cytomegalovirus exposure and HLA in healthy donors. TCRdb keeps only in-frame clones here, not all; method: immunoSEQ multiplex PCR. The table records 110,000 to 150,000 clones, over 70% of them present only once. The specimen sequenced was PBMCs. These receptors came from a middle-aged woman in good health and CMV-seronegative. Each CDR3 is given with its conserved first and last residue. Fields, in order: D gene, J gene, V gene, clone size, CDR3 length, CDR3 DNA, CDR3 protein. A D gene is named only where the DNA matches it firmly. Part of the rows lack a size; the others show once, few, many or a class for expanded clones.

d_call: .; j_call: TRBJ2-1; v_call: TRBV6-1; clone_size: once; cdr3_length: 13; cdr3_nt: TGTGCCAGCAGTGGCGGCACTCCCAATGAGCAGTTCTTC; cdr3_aa: CASSGGTPNEQFF
d_call: .; j_call: TRBJ2-1; v_call: TRBV11-3; clone_size: .; cdr3_length: 13; cdr3_nt: TGTGCCAGCAGCTTAGATTCCCCGCGGGAGCAGTTCTTC; cdr3_aa: CASSLDSPREQFF
d_call: TRBD2; j_call: TRBJ2-3; v_call: TRBV13; clone_size: .; cdr3_length: 19; cdr3_nt: TGTGCCAGCAGCTTAGGAGGGCCTAGCGGGGGCGGCGTCACAGATACGCAGTATTTT; cdr3_aa: CASSLGGPSGGGVTDTQYF
d_call: .; j_call: TRBJ1-3; v_call: TRBV14; clone_size: many; cdr3_length: 14; cdr3_nt: TGTGCCAGCAGCCGACAGGTCGCTGGAAACACCATATATTTT; cdr3_aa: CASSRQVAGNTIYF
d_call: TRBD1; j_call: TRBJ1-3; v_call: TRBV29-1; clone_size: .; cdr3_length: 13; cdr3_nt: TGCAGCGTACTACAGGGGGCTGGAAACACCATATATTTT; cdr3_aa: CSVLQGAGNTIYF
d_call: .; j_call: TRBJ1-5; v_call: TRBV5-6; clone_size: .; cdr3_length: 14; cdr3_nt: TGTGCCAGCAGCAATACGAGTCTTAATCAGCCCCAGCATTTT; cdr3_aa: CASSNTSLNQPQHF
d_call: TRBD1; j_call: TRBJ1-6; v_call: TRBV14; clone_size: .; cdr3_length: 15; cdr3_nt: TGTGCCAGCAGCCCACGGACAGGGGGAAATTCACCCCTCCACTTT; cdr3_aa: CASSPRTGGNSPLHF
d_call: .; j_call: TRBJ2-7; v_call: TRBV7-9; clone_size: .; cdr3_length: 14; cdr3_nt: TGTTCCAGCAGCGGGTCGACAGGGTCCTACGAGCAGTACTTC; cdr3_aa: CSSSGSTGSYEQYF
d_call: .; j_call: TRBJ2-3; v_call: TRBV7-8; clone_size: .; cdr3_length: 16; cdr3_nt: TGTGCCAGCAGCCCCGTGCAGGGTCACCGCACAGATACGCAGTATTTT; cdr3_aa: CASSPVQGHRTDTQYF
d_call: .; j_call: TRBJ2-5; v_call: TRBV25-1; clone_size: .; cdr3_length: 14; cdr3_nt: TGTGCCAGCAGTGAATCTGGCAGTAAAGAGACCCAGTACTTC; cdr3_aa: CASSESGSKETQYF
d_call: .; j_call: TRBJ1-2; v_call: TRBV10-2; clone_size: once; cdr3_length: 15; cdr3_nt: TGCGCCAGCAGTGAGTACGACCGGACAGTCTATGGCTACACCTTC; cdr3_aa: CASSEYDRTVYGYTF
d_call: TRBD1; j_call: TRBJ1-6; v_call: TRBV10-1; clone_size: .; cdr3_length: 15; cdr3_nt: TGCGCCAGCAGTACGGGACAGGGGATCCATTCACCCCTCCACTTT; cdr3_aa: CASSTGQGIHSPLHF
d_call: .; j_call: TRBJ1-1; v_call: TRBV27; clone_size: .; cdr3_length: 13; cdr3_nt: TGTGCCAGCAGCGGACAGAGGAACACTGAAGCTTTCTTT; cdr3_aa: CASSGQRNTEAFF
d_call: TRBD1; j_call: TRBJ1-4; v_call: TRBV5-1; clone_size: .; cdr3_length: 16; cdr3_nt: TGCGCCAGCAGCTCGGGACAGGGGGCTCTGGGCGAAAAACTGTTTTTT; cdr3_aa: CASSSGQGALGEKLFF
d_call: TRBD2; j_call: TRBJ2-5; v_call: TRBV2; clone_size: .; cdr3_length: 15; cdr3_nt: TGTGCCAGCAGTGAAGATAGACTAGCGGGGGAGACCCAGTACTTC; cdr3_aa: CASSEDRLAGETQYF
d_call: .; j_call: TRBJ1-3; v_call: TRBV9; clone_size: .; cdr3_length: 14; cdr3_nt: TGTGCCAGCAGCGAGGAGAGGGCTGGGAACACCATATATTTT; cdr3_aa: CASSEERAGNTIYF
d_call: .; j_call: TRBJ1-2; v_call: TRBV28; clone_size: .; cdr3_length: 11; cdr3_nt: TGTGCCAGCAGGACAAAGGATGGCTACACCTTC; cdr3_aa: CASRTKDGYTF
d_call: TRBD1; j_call: TRBJ1-4; v_call: TRBV27; clone_size: .; cdr3_length: 15; cdr3_nt: TGTGCCAGCAGTTTTTTCTGGACAGGGGATGAAAAACTGTTTTTT; cdr3_aa: CASSFFWTGDEKLFF
d_call: .; j_call: TRBJ1-4; v_call: TRBV7-9; clone_size: few; cdr3_length: 15; cdr3_nt: TGTGCCAGCAGCCCTAGCCTTGGGCAAAGGGAAAAACTGTTTTTT; cdr3_aa: CASSPSLGQREKLFF
d_call: .; j_call: TRBJ1-5; v_call: TRBV5-6; clone_size: .; cdr3_length: 14; cdr3_nt: TGTGCCAGCAGCTTGGGTAATAGCAATCAGCCCCAGCATTTT; cdr3_aa: CASSLGNSNQPQHF
d_call: .; j_call: TRBJ2-1; v_call: TRBV4-1; clone_size: .; cdr3_length: 13; cdr3_nt: TGCGCCAGCAGCCTTTTAGGGGCCCCTATGCAGTTCTTC; cdr3_aa: CASSLLGAPMQFF
d_call: TRBD1; j_call: TRBJ1-6; v_call: TRBV11-2; clone_size: .; cdr3_length: 17; cdr3_nt: TGTGCCAGCAGCTTAGGGCTTGGGACAGCCTATAATTCACCCCTCCACTTT; cdr3_aa: CASSLGLGTAYNSPLHF
d_call: .; j_call: TRBJ1-2; v_call: TRBV6-5; clone_size: few; cdr3_length: 12; cdr3_nt: TGTGCCAGCAGTTCGACTCGATATGGCTACACCTTC; cdr3_aa: CASSSTRYGYTF
d_call: TRBD1; j_call: TRBJ1-5; v_call: TRBV19; clone_size: .; cdr3_length: 14; cdr3_nt: TGTGCCAGTGCCTGGACAGGGCACAATCAGCCCCAGCATTTT; cdr3_aa: CASAWTGHNQPQHF
d_call: TRBD2; j_call: TRBJ2-5; v_call: TRBV7-6; clone_size: .; cdr3_length: 15; cdr3_nt: TGTGCCAGCAGCCCCCTCTCGGGAGGGCCCGAGACCCAGTACTTC; cdr3_aa: CASSPLSGGPETQYF
d_call: TRBD1; j_call: TRBJ2-7; v_call: TRBV6-1; clone_size: .; cdr3_length: 13; cdr3_nt: TGTGCCAGCCATCTGGACAGGGGCTACGAGCAGTACTTC; cdr3_aa: CASHLDRGYEQYF
d_call: .; j_call: TRBJ2-7; v_call: TRBV13; clone_size: .; cdr3_length: 16; cdr3_nt: TGTGCCAGCAGTCGATGGGGCAGTCCTATCTCCTACGAGCAGTACTTC; cdr3_aa: CASSRWGSPISYEQYF
d_call: .; j_call: TRBJ2-3; v_call: TRBV6-5; clone_size: few; cdr3_length: 12; cdr3_nt: TGTGCCAGCAGGAGCTTAGCAGATACGCAGTATTTT; cdr3_aa: CASRSLADTQYF
d_call: .; j_call: TRBJ1-1; v_call: TRBV21-1; clone_size: .; cdr3_length: 13; cdr3_nt: TGTGCCAGCAGCAAAGAAGCCAACACTGAAGCTTTCTTT; cdr3_aa: CASSKEANTEAFF
d_call: .; j_call: TRBJ1-1; v_call: TRBV20-1; clone_size: .; cdr3_length: 11; cdr3_nt: TGCAGTGCTAGCGGTACTTCTGGAGCTTTCTTT; cdr3_aa: CSASGTSGAFF
d_call: .; j_call: TRBJ1-1; v_call: TRBV5-1; clone_size: .; cdr3_length: 15; cdr3_nt: TGCGCCAGCAGCTTGCCCCAGGGGTTGCACACTGAAGCTTTCTTT; cdr3_aa: CASSLPQGLHTEAFF
d_call: TRBD1; j_call: TRBJ1-4; v_call: TRBV19; clone_size: few; cdr3_length: 13; cdr3_nt: TGTGCCAGTAGAGTACAGGGGAATGAAAAACTGTTTTTT; cdr3_aa: CASRVQGNEKLFF
d_call: .; j_call: TRBJ2-1; v_call: TRBV11-2; clone_size: .; cdr3_length: 15; cdr3_nt: TGTGCCAGCAGCCCACTCGCGGGGGCTTACAATGAGCAGTTCTTC; cdr3_aa: CASSPLAGAYNEQFF
d_call: .; j_call: TRBJ1-2; v_call: TRBV5-1; clone_size: few; cdr3_length: 18; cdr3_nt: TGCGCCAGCAGCTTGGGAATCGGGACAAGCTCGGATTCCTATGGCTACACCTTC; cdr3_aa: CASSLGIGTSSDSYGYTF
d_call: TRBD2; j_call: TRBJ2-1; v_call: TRBV28; clone_size: .; cdr3_length: 19; cdr3_nt: TGTGCCAGCAGCCCAGGCGGATTAGCGGGGCCTTTCTCCTACAATGAGCAGTTCTTC; cdr3_aa: CASSPGGLAGPFSYNEQFF
d_call: .; j_call: TRBJ1-2; v_call: TRBV11-2; clone_size: .; cdr3_length: 13; cdr3_nt: TGTGCCAGCAGTCCAGTCGGAGAATATGGCTACACCTTC; cdr3_aa: CASSPVGEYGYTF
d_call: .; j_call: TRBJ1-2; v_call: TRBV9; clone_size: .; cdr3_length: 14; cdr3_nt: TGTGCCAGCAGCGTTTCAGGGGACCACTATGGCTACACCTTC; cdr3_aa: CASSVSGDHYGYTF
d_call: .; j_call: TRBJ1-1; v_call: TRBV6-5; clone_size: .; cdr3_length: 15; cdr3_nt: TGTGCCAGCAGTTACGGTGGGAGGATGAACACTGAAGCTTTCTTT; cdr3_aa: CASSYGGRMNTEAFF
d_call: .; j_call: TRBJ1-5; v_call: TRBV5-1; clone_size: few; cdr3_length: 15; cdr3_nt: TGCGCCAGCAGCCGAGAGGGTGTAAGCAATCAGCCCCAGCATTTT; cdr3_aa: CASSREGVSNQPQHF
d_call: .; j_call: TRBJ2-6; v_call: TRBV6-1; clone_size: .; cdr3_length: 19; cdr3_nt: TGTGCCAGCAGTGAAGTCTGGGGCGGCTACCTATCTGGGGCCAACGTCCTGACTTTC; cdr3_aa: CASSEVWGGYLSGANVLTF
d_call: .; j_call: TRBJ1-6; v_call: TRBV10-3; clone_size: .; cdr3_length: 17; cdr3_nt: TGTGCCATCAGCCAAGTCGGGGGGGTAAGCTATAATTCACCCCTCCACTTT; cdr3_aa: CAISQVGGVSYNSPLHF
d_call: TRBD1; j_call: TRBJ2-7; v_call: TRBV29-1; clone_size: .; cdr3_length: 12; cdr3_nt: TGCAGCGTTGGACAGGGGACCTACGAGCAGTACTTC; cdr3_aa: CSVGQGTYEQYF
d_call: TRBD1; j_call: TRBJ1-5; v_call: TRBV6-5; clone_size: .; cdr3_length: 15; cdr3_nt: TGTGCCAGCAGTTACGATAGACAGGGGCACCAGCCCCAGCATTTT; cdr3_aa: CASSYDRQGHQPQHF
d_call: .; j_call: TRBJ1-1; v_call: TRBV19; clone_size: .; cdr3_length: 16; cdr3_nt: TGTGCCAGTAGTATCGGCGTCAGGGGCATGAACACTGAAGCTTTCTTT; cdr3_aa: CASSIGVRGMNTEAFF
d_call: TRBD1; j_call: TRBJ1-5; v_call: TRBV5-4; clone_size: .; cdr3_length: 13; cdr3_nt: TGTGCCAGCAGCCTGGGACAGGGCCAGCCCCAGCATTTT; cdr3_aa: CASSLGQGQPQHF
d_call: .; j_call: TRBJ1-4; v_call: TRBV5-1; clone_size: .; cdr3_length: 15; cdr3_nt: TGCGCCAGCAGCTTGGGGGTGACAGCTAATGAAAAACTGTTTTTT; cdr3_aa: CASSLGVTANEKLFF
d_call: .; j_call: TRBJ2-7; v_call: TRBV15; clone_size: .; cdr3_length: 12; cdr3_nt: TGTGCCACCAGCAATAGGGCGGGAGAGCAGTACTTC; cdr3_aa: CATSNRAGEQYF
d_call: TRBD1; j_call: TRBJ1-1; v_call: TRBV19; clone_size: .; cdr3_length: 13; cdr3_nt: TGTGCCAGTAGTATTGGGACAGCTTATGAAGCTTTCTTT; cdr3_aa: CASSIGTAYEAFF
d_call: .; j_call: TRBJ2-1; v_call: TRBV4-2; clone_size: .; cdr3_length: 17; cdr3_nt: TGTGCCAGCAGCCCCCCCCGCCAGGGAATAAGGGGTGATGAGCAGTTCTTC; cdr3_aa: CASSPPRQGIRGDEQFF
d_call: TRBD1; j_call: TRBJ1-1; v_call: TRBV6-8; clone_size: .; cdr3_length: 14; cdr3_nt: TGTGCCAGAGATGACAGGGGCCTTAACACTGGAGCTTTCTTT; cdr3_aa: CARDDRGLNTGAFF
d_call: TRBD1; j_call: TRBJ1-1; v_call: TRBV6-5; clone_size: .; cdr3_length: 15; cdr3_nt: TGTGCCAGCAGTTACTCGGACAGGGGAAACACTGAAGCTTTCTTT; cdr3_aa: CASSYSDRGNTEAFF
d_call: TRBD1; j_call: TRBJ1-3; v_call: TRBV6-5; clone_size: .; cdr3_length: 16; cdr3_nt: TGTGCCAGCAGTTACGATACAGGGGCAGGAGGAAACACCATATATTTT; cdr3_aa: CASSYDTGAGGNTIYF
d_call: .; j_call: TRBJ1-1; v_call: TRBV6-5; clone_size: few; cdr3_length: 13; cdr3_nt: TGTGCCAGCAGTTACTCGGAGCGGGCTGAAGCTTTCTTT; cdr3_aa: CASSYSERAEAFF
d_call: .; j_call: TRBJ2-1; v_call: TRBV7-2; clone_size: .; cdr3_length: 14; cdr3_nt: TGTGCCAGCAGCTTAGTGTCAGGGGCCAGGGAGCAGTTCTTC; cdr3_aa: CASSLVSGAREQFF
d_call: TRBD2; j_call: TRBJ2-1; v_call: TRBV5-4; clone_size: .; cdr3_length: 15; cdr3_nt: TGTGCCAGCAGCTACTGGGGCGGGGGGGCGACTGAGCAGTTCTTC; cdr3_aa: CASSYWGGGATEQFF
d_call: .; j_call: TRBJ1-1; v_call: TRBV7-2; clone_size: .; cdr3_length: 12; cdr3_nt: TGTGCCAGCAGCGAAACAGGGCTCCAAGCTTTCTTT; cdr3_aa: CASSETGLQAFF
d_call: .; j_call: TRBJ2-3; v_call: TRBV6-1; clone_size: .; cdr3_length: 13; cdr3_nt: TGTGCCAGCAGCCGGGACAACACAGATACGCAGTATTTT; cdr3_aa: CASSRDNTDTQYF
d_call: TRBD2; j_call: TRBJ2-1; v_call: TRBV19; clone_size: .; cdr3_length: 14; cdr3_nt: TGTGCCAGTAGTCGACAGCGGGAGTCCTATGAGCAGTTCTTC; cdr3_aa: CASSRQRESYEQFF
d_call: TRBD1; j_call: TRBJ2-3; v_call: TRBV28; clone_size: once; cdr3_length: 15; cdr3_nt: TGTGCCAGCAGTTTGGCGGGACAGGGAGCAGATACGCAGTATTTT; cdr3_aa: CASSLAGQGADTQYF
d_call: TRBD2; j_call: TRBJ2-1; v_call: TRBV5-1; clone_size: .; cdr3_length: 15; cdr3_nt: TGCGCCAGCAGCTTGGCGGGACTATCCAACAATGAGCAGTTCTTC; cdr3_aa: CASSLAGLSNNEQFF